Shown below are 8 T cell receptor beta chains from a single sample sequenced in a study of CD8+CD57+ T cells in acquired aplastic anemia. According to the study, genomic DNA was the template for TCR beta VDJ and CDR3 profiling. TCRdb passed the reads through MiXCR, listing each CDR3 protein once. The repertoire includes around 170,000 distinct CDR3 sequences, around 45% of them detected once, and approximately 9.7% sits in the top ten. Selection for sequencing was limited to patients who had shown CD8+CD57+ cell expansion by flow cytometry. The source material was sorted CD4+, CD8+, or CD8+CD57+ T cells (not recorded which) from PBMCs. The receptors here all came from a human donor with aplastic anemia.

The rearrangement joins TRBV7-3 to TRBJ2-2; D is unresolved. The ends were cut back, 8 bases at V and 7 bases at J, with 14 bases in the middle. Germline CDR1 reads SGHTA; CDR2 reads FQGTGA. The CDR3 consists of 13 residues. The CDR3: CASLNAVNGELFF. DNA for the CDR3: TGTGCCAGCCTGAACGCGGTGAACGGGGAGCTGTTTTTT. The entire variable domain, with the rest obtained from reference TRBV7-3 and TRBJ2-2, is as follows: GAGVSQTPSNKVTEKGKYVELRCDPISGHTALYWYRQSLGQGPEFLIYFQGTGAADDSGLPNDRFFAVRPEGSVSTLKIQRTERGDSAVYLCASLNAVNGELFFGEGSRLTVL.

This clonotype was detected only once. The V and J genes are TRBV19 and TRBJ2-2, with D perhaps given as TRBD1 or TRBD2 (5 bases each). The V gene lost 3 bases and the J gene lost 1 base, with 9 bases spanning the gap. This CDR3 region has 15 residues. Germline CDR1 is LNHDA and CDR2 is SQIVND (reference sequence). The DNA for the CDR3 is TGTGCCAGTAGTATGGGACGCGAGAACACCGGGGAGCTGTTTTTT. It translates to CASSMGRENTGELFF.

At least ten counts were recorded for this clonotype. The chain carries TRBV9 and TRBJ2-5, with D perhaps matching TRBD1 (5 bases). The CDR3 totals 15 residues. Trimming left V 0 bases short and J 5 bases short, with 14 bases between. Germline-derived CDR1 and CDR2 are SGDLS and YYNGEE. The CDR3 bases are TGTGCCAGCAGCGTAGGTTTCAGGGCGTCGGAGACCCAGTACTTC. Translation: CASSVGFRASETQYF.

This clonotype showed up many times. The chain joins TRBV19 to TRBJ1-1; 7 positions agree with TRBD1. Germline-derived CDR1 and CDR2 are LNHDA and SQIVND (reference sequence). CDR3 length: 15 residues. The ends lost 8 bases at V and 3 bases at J; junction bases unmatched: 12. CDR3 in amino acids: CASGRGRFMDTEAFF. As DNA, the CDR3 is TGTGCCAGTGGAAGGGGGCGGTTCATGGACACTGAAGCTTTCTTT.

The chain joins TRBV24-1 to TRBJ1-5, with D tentatively TRBD1 (5 bases). Per the germline V gene, CDR1 is KGHDR and CDR2 is SFDVKD. CDR3 length equals 14 residues. CDR3 residues: CTNHSQGSNQPQHF. The CDR3 DNA reads TGTACGAACCATAGTCAGGGTTCGAATCAGCCCCAGCATTTT.

The chain employs TRBV2 and TRBJ2-1, with TRBD2 matching over 14 bases. The DNA matches TRBJ2-7 better at its end, which makes the J call doubtful. Germline V lookup: CDR1 SNHLY, CDR2 FYNNEI. This CDR3 is built from 21 residues. CDR3: CASSEPKGLAGVGALSYEQYF. The CDR3 DNA sequence: TGTGCCAGCAGTGAACCGAAGGGACTAGCGGGAGTCGGGGCCCTCTCCTACGAGCAGTACTTC.

In the case of this clonotype: A read error may explain this, as a much larger clone is one base away. The chain combines TRBV7-2 with TRBJ2-5, with a tentative D call TRBD2 (5 bases). CDR1 is SGHTA and CDR2 is FQGNSA in the germline V gene. Trimming took 6 bases from V and 3 from J, leaving 14 bases between them. The CDR3 contains 14 residues. The CDR3 spells CASSSSGREETQYF. In nucleotides, the CDR3 is TGTGCCAGCAGTTCCAGCGGACGAGAAGAGACCCAGTACTTC.

The CDR3 DNA is TGTGCCAGCAGTCACCCAATTACTAGCGGGAGGTCCTACGAGCAGTACTTC. This encodes CASSHPITSGRSYEQYF. The gene calls are TRBV6-7 and TRBJ2-7, with TRBD2 matching 12 bases. TRBV6-7 qualifies as an ORF whose function is uncertain. The CDR3 sequence is 17 residues long. With 5 bases clipped from V and 1 base from J, the junction kept 9 bases outside the gene matches.